This T cell receptor (beta chain) came from a study of blood T cell repertoires in COVID-19 (dated by TCRdb to the early 2020s). Context from the whole study: The collaborator samples originated in the United States, Italy and Spain and spanned the acute and convalescent phases of COVID-19. The sample metadata nearly always contained a de-identified subject ID, COVID-19 status, age in years and sex. Where HLA class I and class II types were available, the types were taken from metadata supplied by the sample provider, not from assay-based typing. The prospective study material was composed of cDNA or gDNA derived from T cells, B-cell-depleted T cells, or PBMCs. The repertoires were released in a freely available public database intended as a resource for research on the immune response to SARS-CoV-2. Subjects who had been exposed to COVID-19, were actively infected with it, or had recovered from it provided the deeply sampled blood TCRbeta repertoires that made up the dataset. The samples were drawn from the first 160 participants of the ongoing ImmuneRACE study and from about 1,200 subjects provided by 6 global collaborators.

The collaborating institutions used their own protocols to collect whole blood in K2EDTA tubes. For TCRbeta analysis, collaborator samples were shipped as frozen whole blood, as isolated PBMCs, or as DNA extracted from either sample type. Comments on this clone: The antigen this receptor binds is unknown. The record has no base qualities; no much larger clone is one base away.

Findings and caveats that apply to the study as a whole: The quantity of clinical and demographic metadata differed by source and by participant and was supplied without curation.

V is shortened by 3 bases, J by 9 bases, and the region joining them spans 12 bases. Per the germline V gene (reference sequence), GTSNPN is the CDR1 and SVGIG is the CDR2. Inclusive of the bounding cysteine and phenylalanine, the CDR3 is 13 residues long. Kept here is only the CDR3 DNA, which spans 39 bases and is read in frame from base 1. TCRbeta CDR3 regions were amplified from genomic DNA by means of the immunoSEQ Assay, a bias-controlled multiplex PCR. Under the source paper's analysis protocol: Within the assay, amplification of reference gene primers was used to estimate how many nucleated cells each sample contained. To quantify the absolute abundance of each unique TCRbeta CDR3 rearrangement, sequence reads were collapsed and filtered. For each sample, productive Simpson clonality was calculated as the square root of Simpson's diversity index over productive rearrangements. In TCRdb, the immuneACCESS table is reduced to in-frame sequences with V and J assigned. These tables do not hold every clone; where another copy was compared, an unresolved V gene accounts for under half, and the others remain unexplained. V, J and clone size derive from that table, while D and trimming were established from the DNA sequence. The sample table lists about 73,000 clones, 83% of them with a count of one. The biggest ten clones account for over 5% of the sample.

The TCR sequence derives from a woman aged 60-70 years with acute or convalescent COVID-19. The chain links TRBV30 with TRBJ1-6; the D segment could be TRBD1, given 5 matching bases. The sequencing input was peripheral blood. This receptor has the CDR3 CAWSAVGVSPLHF. The base sequence is TGTGCCTGGAGCGCTGTAGGGGTTTCACCCCTCCACTTT.